These 4 T cell receptor beta chains were sequenced from one sample in a study of shared clonotypes between healthy human individuals. Method: immunoSEQ multiplex PCR; TCRdb's copy keeps in-frame clones and lacks some. Altogether more than 850,000 clones are present, approximately 80% being singletons, with the ten largest covering more than 0.5%. The sample was memory CD4+ T cells from PBMCs. Described subset: CD45RA-negative fraction. These receptors originate from a man between 18 and 29 years old in good health. Some clones in this sample may be carry-over from other donors' samples.

V usage is TRBV11-3 and J usage is TRBJ2-1, with D possibly matching TRBD2 (5 bases). V gave up 2 bases and J gave up 5 bases, with 10 bases separating them. This CDR3 contains 14 residues. From germline, CDR1 is SGHNT and CDR2 YENEEA. CDR3 in DNA: TGTGCCAGCAGCTTAAAAAGGGAGCACAATGAGCAGTTCTTC. This encodes CASSLKREHNEQFF.

On this clone: Other nucleotide sequences in the sample specify the same CDR3. The genes are TRBV28 and TRBJ2-1, with 11 bases lining up with TRBD2. After removal of 2 bases from V and 4 bases from J, the junction contained 1 base not matched to a gene. The CDR3 consists of 15 residues. Looked up from germline, CDR1 is MDHEN and CDR2 is SYDVKM. The DNA of the CDR3 is TGTGCCAGCAGTTTAAGACTAGCGGGGTACAATGAGCAGTTCTTC. As protein: CASSLRLAGYNEQFF.

This clone was counted once. J is TRBJ1-4 and V is TRBV7-2; 9 bases align to TRBD1. V lost 5 bases and J lost 7; bases outside the gene matches: 14. CDR1 SGHTA and CDR2 FQGNSA come from the germline V gene. The CDR3 runs to 17 residues. DNA for the CDR3: TGTGCCAGCAGCCAACTCATAACAGGGGGCGCGAGTGAAAAACTGTTTTTT. Residues: CASSQLITGGASEKLFF.

The chain couples TRBV4-1 to TRBJ1-6; tentatively, D is TRBD1 (6 bases). The CDR3 covers 15 residues. Per germline, CDR1 MGHRA and CDR2 YSYEKL. Trimming stripped 4 bases from V and 8 bases from J, with 15 bases between. The CDR3 DNA follows: TGCGCCAGCAGCCTAGGGGGTGAATGGGATTCACCCCTCCACTTT. It translates to CASSLGGEWDSPLHF.